Reported below is one TCR beta chain. The data derive from a study of blood T cell repertoires in COVID-19. The overall study: The samples span acute and convalescent COVID-19 from the United States, Italy and Spain. PBMCs, B-cell-depleted T cells, or T cells were the source of the cDNA or gDNA that made up the material.

Per the study methods: Using reference gene primer amplification, nucleated cell counts were estimated. Clones were read by immunoSEQ multiplex PCR, and TCRdb kept only the in-frame ones, dropping some. That table furnishes V, J and clone size, whereas the DNA furnished D and trimming. This repertoire shows around 58,000 clones, over 80% found once; its top ten account for about 7.3%. What was sequenced was peripheral blood. The source of this sequence is a woman aged 55 to 70 with active or convalescent COVID-19.

The chain's CDR3 is CASSYRDRGHYGYTF. DNA for the CDR3: TGTGCCAGCAGTTACCGCGACAGGGGGCACTATGGCTACACCTTC. The chain carries TRBV6-5 and TRBJ1-2; 10 bases line up with TRBD1. V shed 2 bases and J 3 bases; nucleotides not matched to a gene: 3. Germline V gene data show CDR1 as MNHEY and CDR2 as SVGAGI. This CDR3 is built from 15 residues.